This T cell receptor beta chain is from a study of blood T cell repertoires in COVID-19. With respect to this clone: Other DNA sequences of this sample code for an identical CDR3.

Per the original methods: How many nucleated cells were present was estimated from reference gene primer amplification. TCRdb keeps only in-frame clones here, not all; method: immunoSEQ multiplex PCR. Clone size and V and J calls were adopted from that table, with D and trimming inferred from the DNA. The data contain fewer than 200,000 clones, 85% of them singletons. The sequence derives from a human donor with acute or convalescent COVID-19. The donor label of this sample is uncertain. Sequenced: peripheral blood.

DNA of the CDR3: TGTGCCAGCAGCTTGGGGGGGGGCAATCAGCCCCAGCATTTT. This encodes CASSLGGGNQPQHF. The chain links TRBV7-2 to TRBJ1-5; perhaps TRBD1 as D (5 bases). CDR1 is SGHTA, CDR2 FQGNSA, per germline. CDR3 length: 14 amino acids. The V end was cut by 3 bases, the J end by 2 bases, with 8 bases between.